Each of the 14 T cell receptor beta chains below was sequenced from the same sample in a study of T cells after yellow fever vaccination. One entry per CDR3 protein, called by TCRdb with MiXCR from the 5' RACE reads. The sample holds about 300,000 distinct CDR3 sequences, 3% to 4.5% seen once. This material consisted of PBMCs, taken 5 days after the yellow fever booster vaccination. The source is a young man who received the YFV17D yellow fever vaccine.

This clonotype came up many times. The rearrangement links TRBV12-5 to TRBJ2-1; 8 nucleotides align to TRBD1. Losses at the gene ends were 3 bases for V and 9 bases for J; bases not matched to a gene: 7. Germline V gives CDR1 LGHNT, CDR2 FRNRAP. CDR3 length: 14 residues. CDR3 sequence: CASGFGTGVFEQFF. The CDR3 DNA follows: TGTGCTAGTGGTTTCGGGACAGGAGTCTTTGAGCAGTTCTTC.

There are a few counts of this clonotype. The chain recombines TRBV3-1 with TRBJ1-6; D remains unclear. Looked up from germline, CDR1 is LGHDT and CDR2 is YNNKEL (reference sequence). The CDR3 covers 12 residues. Trimming removed 0 bases at V and 10 bases at J, with 4 bases between. CDR3 nucleotides: TGTGCCAGCAGCCAAGAAGCCTCACCCCTCCACTTT. Its translation is CASSQEASPLHF.

This clonotype was counted only a few times. This chain connects TRBV20-1 to TRBJ2-5; D may correspond to TRBD1 or TRBD2 (6 bases each). There are 15 residues in the CDR3. CDR1 is DFQATT and CDR2 is SNEGSKA in the germline V gene (reference sequence). Between the trimmed V and J ends, which lost 3 bases and 4 bases, there was a span of 18 bases. The CDR3 sequence is CSARKASGAGETQYF. In DNA form, the CDR3 reads TGCAGTGCTAGGAAAGCCTCGGGGGCGGGAGAGACCCAGTACTTC.

This clonotype was seen many times. The chain employs TRBV5-1 and TRBJ2-2, with 9 nucleotides matching TRBD1. Germline-derived CDR1 and CDR2 are SGHRS and YFSETQ. The ends lost 2 bases at V and 4 bases at J; junction bases unmatched: 3. There are 15 residues in the CDR3. In nucleotides, the CDR3 is TGCGCCAGCAGCTTAGGGACAGGGCCCACCGGGGAGCTGTTTTTT. This translates into CASSLGTGPTGELFF.

In this sample, this clonotype turned up many times. V and J are TRBV7-3 and TRBJ2-3; tentatively, D is TRBD1 (6 bases). The CDR3 totals 14 residues. Looked up from germline, CDR1 is SGHTA and CDR2 is FQGTGA. V was cut by 6 bases and J by 0 bases, with 10 bases left in between. The CDR3 spells CASRSGVSTDTQYF. CDR3 sequence (DNA): TGTGCCAGCAGATCAGGGGTTAGCACAGATACGCAGTATTTT.

The genes are TRBV5-1 and TRBJ2-3; maybe TRBD1 (6 bases). This CDR3 contains 13 residues. Trimming shortened V by 4 bases and J by 4 bases, and 10 bases separated the two germline ends. Germline loops: CDR1 SGHRS, CDR2 YFSETQ. Here the CDR3 reads CASSMGTPDTQYF. The CDR3 bases are TGCGCCAGCAGCATGGGGACACCAGATACGCAGTATTTT.

The sample holds a few counts of this clonotype. The V gene is TRBV6-2 or TRBV6-3, the J gene TRBJ2-1; TRBD1 matches 7 bases. The ends lost 0 bases at V and 7 bases at J; junction bases unmatched: 3. This CDR3 region has 14 residues. The germline V gene encodes CDR1 MNHEY and CDR2 SVGEGT. CDR3 bases: TGTGCCAGCAGTTACTCAGGGACAGCAAATGAGCAGTTCTTC. Protein product: CASSYSGTANEQFF.

This clonotype was counted a few times. The chain is built from TRBV6-5 and TRBJ2-5; D may match TRBD1 or TRBD2 (5 bases each). CDR1 is MNHEY, CDR2 SVGAGI, per germline. V gave up 6 bases and J gave up 5 bases, with 22 bases separating them. The CDR3 spans 16 residues. CDR3 nucleotides: TGTGCCAGCAGACAACTCGGGGACCGCGCGACCGAGACCCAGTACTTC. This encodes CASRQLGDRATETQYF.

The CDR3 coding sequence is TGTGCCAGCAGGACTCTACAGGGCTACAATGAGCAGTTCTTC. Protein product: CASRTLQGYNEQFF. The rearrangement links TRBV6-1 to TRBJ2-1, with D perhaps TRBD1 (6 bases). CDR3 length: 14 amino acids. The V gene lost 6 bases and the J gene lost 3 bases, with 12 bases spanning the gap. Germline V gene lookup returns CDR1 MNHNS and CDR2 SASEGT.

The V gene is TRBV20-1, the J gene TRBJ1-5; D possibly corresponds to TRBD1 (5 bases). Deletions cut 0 bases from V and 5 bases from J, with 11 bases between. Per the germline V gene, CDR1 is DFQATT and CDR2 is SNEGSKA (reference sequence). The CDR3 is 14 residues long. The chain's CDR3 is CSAREGQGYQPQHF. The CDR3 DNA follows: TGCAGTGCTAGAGAAGGTCAGGGTTATCAGCCCCAGCATTTT.

This clonotype was recorded at least ten times. The chain recombines TRBV6-5 with TRBJ2-1; the match to TRBD1 covers 9 bases. V shed 5 bases and J 3 bases; nucleotides not matched to a gene: 14. CDR3 length: 18 residues. CDR1 MNHEY and CDR2 SVGAGI come from the germline V gene. CDR3 nucleotides: TGTGCCAGCAGTCCGACTAAATCTGGGACAGGGTACTACAATGAGCAGTTCTTC. Its protein is CASSPTKSGTGYYNEQFF.

As to this clonotype: A much larger clone lies a single base off, so this may be a read error. V usage is TRBV7-8 and J usage is TRBJ1-2, with TRBD1 matching over 7 bases. The CDR3 loop spans 11 amino acids. Germline V gene data show CDR1 as SGHVS and CDR2 as FQNEAQ. The CDR3 protein is CASSSGGGFTF. CDR3 sequence (DNA): TGTGCCAGCAGCTCCGGAGGGGGCTTCACCTTC. The full variable domain, with the rest looked up from reference TRBV7-8 and TRBJ1-2, is GAGVSQSPRYKVAKRGQDVALRCDPISGHVSLFWYQQALGQGPEFLTYFQNEAQLDKSGLPSDRFFAERPEGSVSTLKIQRTQQEDSAVYLCASSSGGGFTFGSGTRLTVV.

This clonotype has at least ten counts. The chain joins TRBV9 to TRBJ2-3; TRBD2 agrees at 13 bases. Trimming took 6 bases from V and 0 from J; bases not matched to a gene: 7. Germline V gene sequence: CDR1 SGDLS, CDR2 YYNGEE. The CDR3 runs to 17 residues. CDR3 coding DNA: TGTGCCAGCACCCGAACGACTAGCGGGGGGAGCACAGATACGCAGTATTTT. Amino acids: CASTRTTSGGSTDTQYF. Based on the CDR3 plus reference TRBV9 and TRBJ2-3, the full variable domain is DSGVTQTPKHLITATGQRVTLRCSPRSGDLSVYWYQQSLDQGLQFLIQYYNGEERAKGNILERFSAQQFPDLHSELNLSSLELGDSALYFCASTRTTSGGSTDTQYFGPGTRLTVL.

This clonotype occurred a few times. The chain recombines TRBV24-1 with TRBJ2-3, with 8 bases identical to TRBD1. The CDR3 consists of 12 residues. The V gene's germline CDR1 is KGHDR and CDR2 SFDVKD. The J segment lost 10 bases and the V segment lost 5 bases, leaving 4 bases of the junction unmatched. The CDR3, as DNA: TGTGCCACCAGTGCTACAGGGGGACCGCAGTATTTT. This sequence encodes CATSATGGPQYF.